This T cell receptor (beta chain) emerged from a study of CXCR3-negative and CXCR3-positive naive CD8 T cells. The wider study: A total of 130 million to 150 million TRB reads was generated, with about 1.5 +/- 0.3 million per library. General study results and limits: Similar TRBV-TRBJ gene usage was seen in naive CXCR3-negative and CXCR3-positive cells, but not in memory cells. Much lower diversity was found in memory CD8+ cells, while both naive subsets had comparably high diversity.

In regard to this clonotype: The antigen remains unidentified.

Each CD8+ T cell subset was sorted in triplicate, around 300,000 cells each. Carrying UMI labels, the TRB cDNA libraries were prepared through 5' RACE. Reprocessing the 5' RACE reads, TCRdb reports a single entry for every CDR3 protein and omits DNA. Reported are roughly 41,000 distinct CDR3 sequences; the ten largest clones contain approximately 8%. Germline values: CDR1 SQVTM, CDR2 ANQGSEA. This CDR3 comprises 12 residues. The TCR originated in a human donor in good health. Some clones in this sample may be carry-over from other donors' samples. The sample was memory CD8+ T cells from blood. The rearrangement joins TRBV29-1 to TRBJ1-1; no DNA is available, so the TRBD1 call from TCRdb remains unchecked. CDR3 sequence reads: CSVLTGSPGAFF.